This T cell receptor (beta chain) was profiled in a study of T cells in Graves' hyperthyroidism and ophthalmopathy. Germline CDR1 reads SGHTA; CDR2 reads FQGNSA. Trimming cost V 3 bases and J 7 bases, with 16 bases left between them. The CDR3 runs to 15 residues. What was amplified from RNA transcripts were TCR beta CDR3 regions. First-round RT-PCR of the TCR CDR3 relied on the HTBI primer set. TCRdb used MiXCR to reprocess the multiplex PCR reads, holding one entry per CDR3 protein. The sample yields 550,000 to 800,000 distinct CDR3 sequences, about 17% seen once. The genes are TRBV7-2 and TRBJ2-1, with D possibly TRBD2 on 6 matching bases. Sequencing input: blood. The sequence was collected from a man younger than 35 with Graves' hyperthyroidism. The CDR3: CASSFGAGGVNEQFF. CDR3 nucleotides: TGTGCCAGCAGCTTCGGAGCGGGTGGGGTTAATGAGCAGTTCTTC.